This T cell receptor (beta chain) was recorded in a study of blood T cell repertoires in COVID-19. Study in general: Whether acute or convalescent, the COVID-19 samples came from the United States, Italy and Spain. From T cells, B-cell-depleted T cells, or PBMCs came the material, which was cDNA or gDNA.

Only in-frame clones appear in the TCRdb table, and some are missing; sequencing was by immunoSEQ multiplex PCR. The sample holds 250,000 to 300,000 clones; roughly 90% are singletons and the top ten take roughly 1.1%. The CDR3 extends over 16 amino acids. Losses at the gene ends were 3 bases for V and 5 bases for J; bases not matched to a gene: 11. Germline assignment: CDR1 SGHTA and CDR2 FQGNSA. The age range of participants was about 18 to 95 years, with residence in about two dozen US areas. Participants' reported clinical history set cohort assignment. Specimen: PBMCs or T cells enriched from blood (not recorded which). The sequence was collected from a woman in her twenties or thirties who had recovered from COVID-19. The rearrangement links TRBV7-2 to TRBJ2-3; the match to TRBD1 covers 7 bases. Here the CDR3 DNA reads TGTGCCAGCAGCTTCGGACAGGCAATGGGTAGAGATACGCAGTATTTT. As protein: CASSFGQAMGRDTQYF.